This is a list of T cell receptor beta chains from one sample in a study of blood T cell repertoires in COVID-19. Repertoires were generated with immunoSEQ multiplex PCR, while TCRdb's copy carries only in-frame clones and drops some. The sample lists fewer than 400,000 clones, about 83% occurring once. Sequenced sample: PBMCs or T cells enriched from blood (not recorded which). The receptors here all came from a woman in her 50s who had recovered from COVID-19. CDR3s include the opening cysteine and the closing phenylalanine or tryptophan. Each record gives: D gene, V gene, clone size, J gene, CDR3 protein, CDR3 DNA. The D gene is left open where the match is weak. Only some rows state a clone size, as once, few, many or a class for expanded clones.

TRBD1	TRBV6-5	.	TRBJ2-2	CASRDDRDTGELFF	TGTGCCAGCAGGGACGACAGGGACACCGGGGAGCTGTTTTTT
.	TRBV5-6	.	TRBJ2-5	CASSIQETQYF	TGTGCCAGCAGCATACAAGAGACCCAGTACTTC
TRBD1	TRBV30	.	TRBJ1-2	CASDRGLYGYTF	TGTGCCTCGGACAGGGGGCTGTATGGCTACACCTTC
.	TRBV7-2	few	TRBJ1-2	CASSFLTVRYGYTF	TGTGCCAGCAGCTTTCTGACAGTAAGATATGGCTACACCTTC
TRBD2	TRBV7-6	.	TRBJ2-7	CASSSAALAGVYEQYF	TGTGCCAGCAGCTCAGCCGCCTTGGCGGGGGTGTACGAGCAGTACTTC
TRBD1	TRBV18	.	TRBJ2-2	CASSPSGTANTGELFF	TGTGCCAGCTCACCTTCCGGGACAGCGAACACCGGGGAGCTGTTTTTT
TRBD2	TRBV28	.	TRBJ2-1	CASSLSSGPRNEQFF	TGTGCCAGCAGCCTGTCTAGCGGGCCGCGAAATGAGCAGTTCTTC
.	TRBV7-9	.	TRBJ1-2	CASSLDSPRSRYTF	TGTGCCAGCAGCTTAGACAGTCCGCGATCACGCTACACCTTC
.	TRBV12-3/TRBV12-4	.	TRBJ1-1	CASSTYLGGEAFF	TGTGCCAGCAGCACGTACCTAGGGGGAGAAGCTTTCTTT
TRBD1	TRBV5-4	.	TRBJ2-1	CASSSGTGEYNEQFF	TGTGCCAGCAGCTCCGGGACAGGGGAATACAATGAGCAGTTCTTC
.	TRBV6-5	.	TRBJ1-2	CASSYSPGLQEGYTF	TGTGCCAGCAGTTACTCGCCAGGGCTTCAAGAGGGCTACACCTTC
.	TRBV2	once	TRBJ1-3	CASSLDGFSGNTIYF	TGTGCCAGCTCCCTAGATGGGTTCTCTGGAAACACCATATATTTT
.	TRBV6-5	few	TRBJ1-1	CASSYSGMNTEAFF	TGTGCCAGCAGTTATTCCGGGATGAACACTGAAGCTTTCTTT
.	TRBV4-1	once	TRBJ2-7	CASSRGWAGDSYEQYF	TGCGCCAGCAGCCGGGGCTGGGCAGGGGATTCCTACGAGCAGTACTTC
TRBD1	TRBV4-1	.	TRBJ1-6	CASSQTPHGTVSSPLHF	TGCGCCAGCAGCCAAACCCCCCACGGGACAGTTAGTTCACCCCTCCACTTT
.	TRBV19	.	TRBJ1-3	CASTGHSSGNTIYF	TGTGCCAGTACCGGTCACAGCTCTGGAAACACCATATATTTT
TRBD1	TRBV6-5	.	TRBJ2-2	CASSSPGTGNTGELFF	TGTGCCAGCAGTTCCCCCGGGACAGGGAACACCGGGGAGCTGTTTTTT
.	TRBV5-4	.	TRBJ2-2	CASRPGESTNTGELFF	TGTGCCAGCAGGCCAGGGGAATCTACGAACACCGGGGAGCTGTTTTTT
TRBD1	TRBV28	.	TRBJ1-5	CASSPRTGWEQPQHF	TGTGCCAGCAGTCCCCGGACAGGGTGGGAACAGCCCCAGCATTTT
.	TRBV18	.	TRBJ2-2	CASSPRQDGELFF	TGTGCCAGCTCACCACGACAGGACGGGGAGCTGTTTTTT
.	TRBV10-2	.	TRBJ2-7	CASKLSGYEQYF	TGCGCCAGCAAACTTAGCGGCTACGAGCAGTACTTC
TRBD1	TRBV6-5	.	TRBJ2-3	CASSLRTGDTQYF	TGTGCCAGCAGTTTGCGGACAGGGGATACGCAGTATTTT
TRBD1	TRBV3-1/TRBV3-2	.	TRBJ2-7	CASSQEGTGSYEQYF	TGTGCCAGCAGCCAAGAAGGGACAGGGTCCTACGAGCAGTACTTC
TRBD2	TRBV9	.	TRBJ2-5	CASSVGSGGTGETQYF	TGTGCCAGCAGCGTAGGAAGCGGGGGCACAGGCGAGACCCAGTACTTC
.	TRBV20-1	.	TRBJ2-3	CSAQTDTQYF	TGCAGTGCCCAGACAGATACGCAGTATTTT
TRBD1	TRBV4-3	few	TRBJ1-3	CASSLGQGSGGNTIYF	TGCGCCAGCAGCCTTGGACAGGGATCGGGCGGAAACACCATATATTTT
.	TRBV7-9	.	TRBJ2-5	CASSLARRGKTQYF	TGTGCCAGCAGCTTAGCGCGGAGGGGCAAGACCCAGTACTTC
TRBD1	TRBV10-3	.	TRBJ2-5	CAISEGQGEYF	TGTGCCATCAGTGAGGGGCAGGGGGAGTACTTC
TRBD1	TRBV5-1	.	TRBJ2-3	CASDRGGAEDTQYF	TGCGCCAGCGACAGGGGGGGCGCCGAAGATACGCAGTATTTT
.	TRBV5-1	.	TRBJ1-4	CASSRRATNEKLFF	TGCGCCAGCAGCCGGAGGGCAACTAATGAAAAACTGTTTTTT
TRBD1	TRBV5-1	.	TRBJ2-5	CASSFGDREKETQYF	TGCGCCAGCAGCTTTGGGGACAGGGAGAAAGAGACCCAGTACTTC
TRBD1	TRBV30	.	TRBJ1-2	CAWRAGTGDGYTF	TGTGCCTGGAGGGCCGGGACAGGGGATGGCTACACCTTC
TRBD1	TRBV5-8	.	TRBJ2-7	CASSDLPGQGSDEQYF	TGTGCCAGCAGCGATTTACCGGGACAGGGAAGTGACGAGCAGTACTTC
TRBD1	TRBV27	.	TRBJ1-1	CASSSETGGFTEAFF	TGTGCCAGCAGTTCCGAGACAGGGGGCTTCACTGAAGCTTTCTTT
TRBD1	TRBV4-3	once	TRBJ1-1	CASSQDRGTGAEAFF	TGCGCCAGCAGCCAAGATAGAGGGACAGGGGCTGAAGCTTTCTTT
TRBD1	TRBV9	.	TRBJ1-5	CASSPTGVNQPQHF	TGTGCCAGCAGTCCGACAGGGGTCAATCAGCCCCAGCATTTT
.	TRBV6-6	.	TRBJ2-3	CASSYSDWGAGDTQYF	TGTGCCAGCAGTTACTCGGACTGGGGAGCGGGAGATACGCAGTATTTT
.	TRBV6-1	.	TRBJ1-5	CASSEAGARSQPQHF	TGTGCCAGCAGTGAAGCAGGGGCCCGGTCTCAGCCCCAGCATTTT
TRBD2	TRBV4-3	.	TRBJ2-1	CASSQVAGGRNEQFF	TGCGCCAGCAGCCAAGTGGCGGGGGGGCGCAATGAGCAGTTCTTC
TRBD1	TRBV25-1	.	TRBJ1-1	CASSELTGGTEAFF	TGTGCCAGCAGTGAACTAACAGGGGGCACTGAAGCTTTCTTT
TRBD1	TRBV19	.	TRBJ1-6	CASSSFGGQGNSPLHF	TGTGCCAGTAGTTCATTTGGGGGACAGGGGAATTCACCCCTCCACTTT
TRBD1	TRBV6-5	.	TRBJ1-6	CASRQGFIGNSPLHF	TGTGCCAGTAGACAGGGGTTTATTGGTAATTCACCCCTCCACTTT
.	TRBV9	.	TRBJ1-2	CASSVASTNYGYTF	TGTGCCAGCAGCGTAGCCAGTACTAACTATGGCTACACCTTC
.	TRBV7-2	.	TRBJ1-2	CASSLDRGWYGYTF	TGTGCCAGCAGCTTAGACCGGGGTTGGTATGGCTACACCTTC
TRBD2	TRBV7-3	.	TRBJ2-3	CASSFHGGDSTDTQYF	TGTGCCAGCAGCTTCCACGGGGGGGACTCCACAGATACGCAGTATTTT
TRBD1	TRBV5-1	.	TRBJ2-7	CASSLIVGTGTYEQYF	TGCGCCAGCAGCTTAATAGTTGGGACAGGGACCTACGAGCAGTACTTC
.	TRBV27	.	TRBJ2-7	CASSLRDTSYEQYF	TGTGCCAGCAGTCTTAGGGACACCTCCTACGAGCAGTACTTC
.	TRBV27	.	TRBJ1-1	CASRARTEAFF	TGTGCCAGCAGGGCGCGGACTGAAGCTTTCTTT
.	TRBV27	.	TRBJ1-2	CASSPILLGYGYTF	TGTGCCAGCAGTCCCATTCTCCTAGGCTATGGCTACACCTTC
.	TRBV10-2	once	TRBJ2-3	CASSEDSWSPDTQYF	TGCGCCAGCAGTGAGGACAGTTGGTCCCCAGATACGCAGTATTTT
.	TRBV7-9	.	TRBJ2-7	CASSRITVSSYEQYF	TGTGCCAGCAGCCGAATAACGGTTTCGTCCTACGAGCAGTACTTC
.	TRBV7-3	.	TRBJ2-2	CASSFRGAGSGELFF	TGTGCCAGCAGCTTCAGGGGGGCTGGGAGCGGGGAGCTGTTTTTT
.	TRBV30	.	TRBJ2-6	CAWTGDPGANVLTF	TGTGCCTGGACAGGGGATCCTGGGGCCAACGTCCTGACTTTC
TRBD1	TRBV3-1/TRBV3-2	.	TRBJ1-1	CASSQEQGGWTEAFF	TGTGCCAGCAGCCAAGAACAGGGGGGATGGACTGAAGCTTTCTTT
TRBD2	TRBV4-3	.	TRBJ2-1	CASSQDTTSGSSNEQFF	TGCGCCAGCAGCCAGGACACGACTAGCGGGTCCTCCAATGAGCAGTTCTTC
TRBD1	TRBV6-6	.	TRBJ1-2	CASSPRTGPLKLGYGYTF	TGTGCCAGCAGTCCCCGGACAGGCCCTCTTAAGCTGGGCTATGGCTACACCTTC